Below are 17 T cell receptor beta chains sequenced from a single sample in a study of beta chain features in type 1 diabetes. Sequencing targeted expressed TCRB transcripts, as all isolated RNA had been reverse transcribed. Here immunoSEQ multiplex PCR was the method, and the copy in TCRdb shows in-frame clones only, minus some. The table shows roughly 240,000 clones, with 13% to 15% occurring only once. The material sequenced was naive CD4+ T cells from blood. The receptors derive from a woman aged 40 to 50 in good health.

This clone was found a few times. The rearrangement uses TRBV6-5 and TRBJ1-2; D ambiguous. Trimming pared 5 bases from V and 4 bases from J, leaving 14 bases between. Germline CDR1 MNHEY, CDR2 SVGAGI. This CDR3 comprises 14 residues. CDR3 region: CASSVSGQLYGYTF. The CDR3 DNA sequence: TGTGCCAGCAGTGTATCTGGGCAGCTCTATGGCTACACCTTC.

This clone was counted a few times. The rearrangement uses TRBV5-6 and TRBJ2-1, with D perhaps matching TRBD1 (6 bases). The CDR3 is 15 amino acids. V was pared by 4 bases and J by 8 bases, with 19 bases between. The germline CDR1 and CDR2 sequences are SGHDT and YYEEEE. The CDR3, as DNA: TGTGCCAGCAGCCCACAGCTACTAACAGGGTATGAGCAGTTCTTC. It specifies CASSPQLLTGYEQFF.

The V and J genes are TRBV7-6 and TRBJ1-6; no reliable D call. Germline V lookup: CDR1 SGHVS, CDR2 FNYEAQ. Trimming cost V 3 bases and J 8 bases, with 11 bases left between them. This CDR3 spans 14 amino acids. In DNA, the CDR3 is TGTGCCAGCAGCTTGTCTACGAGTTATTCACCCCTCCACTTT. It translates to CASSLSTSYSPLHF.

Many counts were recorded for this clone. The rearrangement joins TRBV4-3 to TRBJ1-4, with 7 bases identical to TRBD1. The V gene's germline CDR1 is LGHNA and CDR2 YSLEER. Trimming removed 1 base from V and 8 bases from J; junction bases left unmatched: 4. This CDR3 comprises 14 residues. The CDR3 reads CASSQGQGEEKLFF. CDR3 in DNA: TGCGCCAGCAGCCAAGGGCAGGGGGAGGAAAAACTGTTTTTT.

The V and J genes are TRBV25-1 and TRBJ2-6, with D unresolved. V dropped 0 bases and J dropped 0 bases, with 6 bases sitting between them. The CDR3 contains 16 residues. Germline values: CDR1 MGHDK, CDR2 SYGVNS. The CDR3 reads CASSEYLGSGANVLTF. The CDR3 DNA sequence: TGTGCCAGCAGTGAATACCTCGGCTCTGGGGCCAACGTCCTGACTTTC.

This chain uses TRBV6-6 with TRBJ1-6; 10 bases are a match to TRBD1. CDR1 is MNHNY, CDR2 SVGAGI, per germline (reference sequence). The CDR3 contains 15 residues. V lost 5 bases, J lost 5 bases, and 3 bases stayed unmatched. DNA of the CDR3: TGTGCCAGCAGTACCGGGACAGGGGATAATTCACCCCTCCACTTT. Amino acids: CASSTGTGDNSPLHF.

The gene calls are TRBV29-1 and TRBJ1-1; TRBD1 matches at 10 bases. This CDR3 has 14 residues. The V segment lost 7 bases and the J segment 3 bases; nucleotides outside the gene matches: 8. The germline gives CDR1 SQVTM, CDR2 ANQGSEA. The CDR3 sequence is CSAIPGQGDTEAFF. CDR3 in DNA: TGCAGCGCCATACCTGGACAGGGGGACACTGAAGCTTTCTTT.

The V call is TRBV7-2, the J call TRBJ1-2; D gene unclear. V lost 1 base, J lost 5 bases, and 17 bases lay in between. The CDR3 contains 16 residues. Germline values: CDR1 SGHTA, CDR2 FQGNSA. The CDR3 reads CASSLDGARRRYGYTF. The CDR3 region has the DNA TGTGCCAGCAGCTTAGACGGAGCTCGGCGTAGATATGGCTACACCTTC.

The table lists this clone with a few counts. V and J are TRBV20-1 and TRBJ2-7; D is unclear. Per the germline V gene, CDR1 is DFQATT and CDR2 is SNEGSKA (reference sequence). The CDR3 contains 11 residues. V gave up 2 bases and J gave up 5 bases, with 7 bases separating them. For the CDR3, the DNA is TGCAGTGCTAGACAGGCCCACGAGCAGTACTTC. This codes for CSARQAHEQYF.

This clone was picked up a small number of times. The chain has TRBV6-1 and TRBJ2-7; no reliable D call. The V gene lost 2 bases and the J gene lost 1 base, with 12 bases spanning the gap. There are 15 residues in the CDR3. Germline V gene data show CDR1 as MNHNS and CDR2 as SASEGT. The CDR3 sequence: CASSESQTLSYEQYF. The CDR3 nucleotides are TGTGCCAGCAGTGAATCACAGACACTTTCCTACGAGCAGTACTTC.

Only a few counts were recorded for this clone. The chain joins TRBV12-5 to TRBJ2-7; D possibly corresponds to TRBD2 (6 bases). V lost 6 bases, J lost 7 bases, and 16 bases lay in between. The CDR3 length is 13 residues. Germline V CDR1 and CDR2: LGHNT, FRNRAP. The CDR3: CASGLGEGREQYF. The CDR3 region has the DNA TGTGCTAGTGGCCTGGGGGAAGGGAGGGAGCAGTACTTC.

V usage is TRBV5-1 and J usage is TRBJ1-1; D unresolved. This CDR3 has 14 residues. Germline CDR1 is SGHRS and CDR2 is YFSETQ. With 1 base removed from V and 3 bases from J, the gap between germline ends came to 10 bases. The CDR3 sequence: CASSLSFQDTEAFF. CDR3 nucleotide sequence: TGCGCCAGCAGCTTGAGTTTTCAGGACACTGAAGCTTTCTTT.

The chain is built from TRBV7-2 and TRBJ2-7; 8 nucleotides agree with TRBD1. The CDR3 length is 15 residues. The trim removed 5 bases at V and 1 base at J, leaving 7 bases unmatched. Germline V gene lookup returns CDR1 SGHTA and CDR2 FQGNSA. The DNA of the CDR3 is TGTGCCAGCAGCCTACGACAGGGGCAGTCCTACGAGCAGTACTTC. It is translated as CASSLRQGQSYEQYF.

This clone was seen more than once but under ten times. The chain joins TRBV7-9 to TRBJ1-1, with 11 bases aligning to TRBD1. This CDR3 is built from 16 residues. Germline CDR1 SEHNR, CDR2 FQNEAQ (reference sequence). Losses at the gene ends were 2 bases for V and 0 bases for J; bases not matched to a gene: 2. CDR3 region: CASSLRTGGMNTEAFF. CDR3 in DNA: TGTGCCAGCAGCTTAAGGACAGGGGGCATGAACACTGAAGCTTTCTTT.

This clone was seen only a few times. This rearrangement joins TRBV5-8 to TRBJ2-3; 7 nucleotides align to TRBD2. The CDR3 totals 14 residues. V shed 4 bases, J shed 3 bases, and the junction held 5 bases outside the gene matches. Germline CDR1 reads SGHTS; CDR2 reads YDEGEE. CDR3 nucleotide sequence: TGTGCCAGCAGCCCGGGAGGTGGGACAGATACGCAGTATTTT. Amino acid sequence: CASSPGGGTDTQYF.

This sequence joins TRBV5-4 and TRBJ2-1; 9 nucleotides align to TRBD1. The germline CDR1 and CDR2 sequences are SGHNT and YYREEE (reference sequence). This CDR3 spans 14 amino acids. Trimming removed 9 bases from V and 5 bases from J; junction bases left unmatched: 9. The DNA of the CDR3 is TGTGCCACCCCGGGGGACAGGGACGACAATGAGCAGTTCTTC. This translates into CATPGDRDDNEQFF.

This clone was counted a few times. The sample contains more than one DNA sequence encoding this CDR3. The rearrangement uses TRBV14 and TRBJ1-2; D is possibly TRBD1 (5 bases). The CDR3 length is 12 residues. Trimming removed 2 bases at V and 4 bases at J, with 5 bases between. In germline, CDR1 is SGHDN, CDR2 FVKESK. The CDR3 is CASSQQGYGYTF. CDR3 nucleotides: TGTGCCAGCAGCCAACAGGGCTATGGCTACACCTTC. The full variable domain, in which reference TRBV14 and TRBJ1-2 provide the parts outside the CDR3, is EAGVTQFPSHSVIEKGQTVTLRCDPISGHDNLYWYRRVMGKEIKFLLHFVKESKQDESGMPNNRFLAERTGGTYSTLKVQPAELEDSGVYFCASSQQGYGYTFGSGTRLTVV.